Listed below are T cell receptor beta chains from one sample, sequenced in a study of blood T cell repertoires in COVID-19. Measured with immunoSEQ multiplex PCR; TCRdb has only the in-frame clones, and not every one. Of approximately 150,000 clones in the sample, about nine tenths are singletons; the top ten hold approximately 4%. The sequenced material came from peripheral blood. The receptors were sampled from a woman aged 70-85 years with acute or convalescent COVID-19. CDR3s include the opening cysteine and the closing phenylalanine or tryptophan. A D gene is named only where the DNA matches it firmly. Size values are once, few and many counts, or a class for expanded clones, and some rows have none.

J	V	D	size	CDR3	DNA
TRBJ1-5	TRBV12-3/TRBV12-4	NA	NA	CASSFTGNQPQHF	TGTGCCAGCAGTTTTACGGGGAATCAGCCCCAGCATTTT
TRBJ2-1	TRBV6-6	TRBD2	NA	CASSYLAGSNNEQFF	TGTGCCAGCAGTTACCTAGCGGGATCCAACAATGAGCAGTTCTTC
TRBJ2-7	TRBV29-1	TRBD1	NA	CSVVGGGGTGVSYEQYF	TGCAGCGTTGTGGGGGGGGGCGGGACAGGGGTTAGTTACGAGCAGTACTTC
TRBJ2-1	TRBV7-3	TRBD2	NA	CASSLFRVASGRRDEQFF	TGTGCCAGCAGCTTATTTCGCGTGGCTAGCGGGAGGAGGGATGAGCAGTTCTTC
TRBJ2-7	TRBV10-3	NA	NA	CAISEDRWEQYF	TGTGCCATCAGTGAGGACAGGTGGGAGCAGTACTTC
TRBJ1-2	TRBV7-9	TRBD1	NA	CASSRMTGGAVYGYTF	TGTGCCAGCAGCCGAATGACAGGGGGCGCAGTCTATGGCTACACCTTC
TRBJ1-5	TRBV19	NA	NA	CASRRDKLWPQHF	TGTGCCAGTAGGAGGGACAAGTTGTGGCCCCAGCATTTT
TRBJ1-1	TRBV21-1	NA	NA	CASSKGGRPCTEAFF	TGTGCCAGCAGCAAAGGGGGCCGACCGTGCACTGAAGCTTTCTTT
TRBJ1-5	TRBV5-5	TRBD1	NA	CASSPRQGNQPQHF	TGTGCCAGCAGCCCCCGACAGGGTAATCAGCCCCAGCATTTT
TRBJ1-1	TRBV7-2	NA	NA	CASSLRQVNTEAFF	TGTGCCAGCAGCTTACGACAGGTGAACACTGAAGCTTTCTTT
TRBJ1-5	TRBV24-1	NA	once	CATSSPGTNQPQHF	TGTGCCACCAGTTCCCCAGGCACCAATCAGCCCCAGCATTTT
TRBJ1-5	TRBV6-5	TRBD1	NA	CASRKDRASNQPQHF	TGTGCCAGCAGGAAGGACAGGGCAAGCAATCAGCCCCAGCATTTT
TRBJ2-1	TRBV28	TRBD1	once	CASNRGTGHYNEQFF	TGTGCCAGCAACCGAGGGACAGGGCACTACAATGAGCAGTTCTTC
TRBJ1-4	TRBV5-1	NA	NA	CASSPGSKANEKLFF	TGCGCCAGCAGCCCGGGTTCGAAGGCAAATGAAAAACTGTTTTTT
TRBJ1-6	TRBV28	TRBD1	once	CASKGGTGMNSPLHF	TGTGCCAGCAAGGGGGGGACAGGGATGAATTCACCCCTCCACTTT
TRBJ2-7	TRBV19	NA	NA	CASSASGDPSYEQYF	TGTGCCAGTAGTGCCTCAGGGGATCCCTCCTACGAGCAGTACTTC
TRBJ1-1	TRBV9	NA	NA	CASSVAGRTEAFF	TGTGCCAGCAGCGTAGCAGGGAGGACTGAAGCTTTCTTT
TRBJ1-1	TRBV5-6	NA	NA	CASSSINRRENTEAFF	TGTGCCAGCAGCTCGATAAACCGCAGGGAGAACACTGAAGCTTTCTTT
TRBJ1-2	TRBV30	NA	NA	CAWSTDTGSHGYTF	TGTGCCTGGAGTACCGACACAGGGTCTCATGGCTACACCTTC
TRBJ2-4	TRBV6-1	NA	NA	CASSEMATLAKNIQYF	TGTGCCAGCAGTGAAATGGCCACGTTAGCCAAAAACATTCAGTACTTC
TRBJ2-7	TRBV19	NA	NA	CASSINRGGYEQYF	TGTGCCAGTAGTATAAACAGGGGAGGCTACGAGCAGTACTTC
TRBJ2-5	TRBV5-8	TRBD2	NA	CASSLVLAGGPAEETQYF	TGTGCCAGCAGCTTGGTCCTAGCGGGAGGGCCCGCGGAAGAGACCCAGTACTTC
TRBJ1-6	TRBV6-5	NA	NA	CASRPGVNSPLHF	TGTGCCAGCAGGCCAGGGGTAAATTCACCCCTCCACTTT
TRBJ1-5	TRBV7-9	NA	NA	CASSHGGSNQPQHF	TGTGCCAGCAGCCATGGAGGGAGTAATCAGCCCCAGCATTTT
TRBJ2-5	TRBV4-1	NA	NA	CASSQGGGGGLETQYF	TGCGCCAGCAGCCAAGGTGGAGGGGGCGGGCTGGAGACCCAGTACTTC
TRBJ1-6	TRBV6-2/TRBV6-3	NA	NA	CASSYVTRGNSPLHF	TGTGCCAGCAGTTACGTTACCAGGGGTAATTCACCCCTCCACTTT
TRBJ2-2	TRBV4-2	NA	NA	CASSQDRNTGELFF	TGTGCCAGCAGCCAAGACCGGAACACCGGGGAGCTGTTTTTT
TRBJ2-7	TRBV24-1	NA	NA	CATSDPGQNYEQYF	TGTGCCACCAGTGATCCCGGACAGAACTACGAGCAGTACTTC
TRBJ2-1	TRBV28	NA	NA	CASRNNANEQFF	TGTGCCAGCCGAAACAATGCCAATGAGCAGTTCTTC
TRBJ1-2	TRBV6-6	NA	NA	CASSVVALVGGYTF	TGTGCCAGCAGCGTCGTGGCACTTGTGGGCGGCTACACCTTC
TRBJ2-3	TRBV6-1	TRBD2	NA	CASSEVVAGGPSDTQYF	TGTGCCAGCAGTGAGGTTGTAGCGGGGGGGCCATCAGATACGCAGTATTTT
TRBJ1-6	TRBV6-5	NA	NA	CASTGGANSPLHF	TGTGCCAGCACGGGGGGAGCGAATTCACCCCTCCACTTT
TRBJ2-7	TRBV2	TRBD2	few	CASSDPAGGNYEQYF	TGTGCCAGCAGTGATCCGGCGGGAGGGAATTACGAGCAGTACTTC
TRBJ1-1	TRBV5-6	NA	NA	CASSYSQNTEAFF	TGTGCCAGCAGCTATAGTCAGAACACTGAAGCTTTCTTT
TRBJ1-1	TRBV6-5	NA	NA	CASQTGIEAFF	TGTGCCAGCCAAACAGGGATTGAAGCTTTCTTT
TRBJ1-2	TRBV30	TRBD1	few	CAWSGQGVGGYTF	TGTGCCTGGAGTGGGCAGGGGGTTGGTGGCTACACCTTC
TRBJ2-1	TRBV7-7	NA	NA	CASSAQPSAVSYNEQFF	TGTGCCAGCAGCGCCCAACCTAGCGCCGTCTCCTACAATGAGCAGTTCTTC
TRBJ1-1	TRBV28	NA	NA	CASSSTVSNTEAFF	TGTGCCAGCAGTTCGACAGTCTCGAACACTGAAGCTTTCTTT
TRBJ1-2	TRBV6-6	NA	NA	CASSYAAGGAEDGYTF	TGTGCCAGCAGTTACGCTGCGGGGGGCGCGGAGGATGGCTACACCTTC
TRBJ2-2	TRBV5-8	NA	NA	CASNAGDTGELFF	TGTGCCAGCAACGCCGGGGACACCGGGGAGCTGTTTTTT
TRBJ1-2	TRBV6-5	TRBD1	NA	CASSWTGNLGYTF	TGTGCCAGCAGTTGGACAGGGAATCTGGGCTACACCTTC
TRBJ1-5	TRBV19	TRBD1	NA	CASSMAGGNNQPQHF	TGTGCCAGTAGTATGGCAGGGGGTAACAATCAGCCCCAGCATTTT
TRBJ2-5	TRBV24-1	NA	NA	CATSDLGSEETQYF	TGTGCCACCAGTGATTTGGGCTCTGAAGAGACCCAGTACTTC
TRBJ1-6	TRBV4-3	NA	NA	CASSQVPHARGWDNSPLHF	TGCGCCAGCAGCCAAGTCCCACACGCCAGGGGCTGGGATAATTCACCCCTCCACTTT
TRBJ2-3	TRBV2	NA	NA	CASRQGGLTDTQYF	TGTGCCAGCAGACAGGGTGGCCTGACAGATACGCAGTATTTT
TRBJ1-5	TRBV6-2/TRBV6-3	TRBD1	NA	CASSYAGTDPQHF	TGTGCCAGCAGTTACGCCGGGACAGACCCCCAGCATTTT
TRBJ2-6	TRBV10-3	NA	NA	CATWDTVSSGANVLTF	TGTGCCACCTGGGACACCGTATCCTCTGGGGCCAACGTCCTGACTTTC